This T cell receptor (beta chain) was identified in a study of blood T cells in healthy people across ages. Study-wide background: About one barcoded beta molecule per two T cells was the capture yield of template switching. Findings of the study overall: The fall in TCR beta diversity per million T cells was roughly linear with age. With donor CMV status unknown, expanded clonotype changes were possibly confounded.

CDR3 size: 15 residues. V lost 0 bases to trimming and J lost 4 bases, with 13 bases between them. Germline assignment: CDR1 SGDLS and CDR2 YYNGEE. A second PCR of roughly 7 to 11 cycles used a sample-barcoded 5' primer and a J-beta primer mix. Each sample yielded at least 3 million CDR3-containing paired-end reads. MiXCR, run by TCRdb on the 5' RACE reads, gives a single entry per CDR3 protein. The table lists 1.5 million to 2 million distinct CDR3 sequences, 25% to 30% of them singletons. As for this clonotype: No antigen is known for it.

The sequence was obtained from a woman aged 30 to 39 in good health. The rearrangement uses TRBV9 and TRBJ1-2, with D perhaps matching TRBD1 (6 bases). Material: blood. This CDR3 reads CASSVEAGAIYGYTF. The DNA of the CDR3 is TGTGCCAGCAGCGTAGAGGCGGGGGCTATCTATGGCTACACCTTC.